This T cell receptor (beta chain) was captured in a study of siplizumab effects on memory and regulatory T cells. Points from the study as a whole: There appeared to be greater diversity in naive T cells than in memory cells, and naive T cells seemed major contributors to the alloresponse. On average, roughly 69% of mappable alloreactive CD4+ clones were Treg-derived under siplizumab, against less than 35% in controls. Alloreactive sequences tracing back to unstimulated CD4+ memory cells were significantly reduced by siplizumab.

Every sample had about 9.3 x 10^4 of its TCR templates assayed. This table comes from immunoSEQ multiplex PCR, and its TCRdb copy is limited to in-frame clones, with some not included. Of some 100,000 clones listed, more than 95% are singletons. This clone was seen just once. Its antigen is currently unknown. The sample comprised naive CD4+ T cells sorted from blood. This TCR came from a human donor in good health.

CDR3 in DNA: TGTGCCAGCTCACCACTTGCACCGATAAGCTCTGGAAACACCATATATTTT. Translated: CASSPLAPISSGNTIYF. The genes are TRBV18 and TRBJ1-3; no clear D gene. The V and J ends lost 1 base and 0 bases respectively, with 13 bases between them. The germline V gene has CDR1 KGHSH and CDR2 LQKENI. This CDR3 has 17 residues.